Described below is a single TCR beta chain sequence and its context. No antigen is known for it. Per germline, CDR1 LNHNV and CDR2 YYDKDF (reference sequence). CDR3 length: 13 residues. Blood was collected, approximately 2.5 ml per donor. The source of the sample is a study of monozygotic twins with inflammatory bowel disease. Findings and limits, study-wide: Against healthy co-twins, IBD patients had lower TCRbeta diversity (measured by inverse Simpson).

TCRalpha and TCRbeta cDNA was put through two nested PCRs of approximately 17 and 9 cycles. One entry per CDR3 protein, without DNA, is what TCRdb gives after re-calling the 5' RACE reads. The table for this sample gives 400,000 to 500,000 distinct CDR3 sequences. This chain uses TRBV15 with TRBJ1-2. The sequenced sample was blood. This clonotype was sampled from a human donor with ulcerative colitis or Crohn's disease, or a healthy co-twin of an affected twin (not recorded which). The CDR3 here is CATSRDGPHGYTF.